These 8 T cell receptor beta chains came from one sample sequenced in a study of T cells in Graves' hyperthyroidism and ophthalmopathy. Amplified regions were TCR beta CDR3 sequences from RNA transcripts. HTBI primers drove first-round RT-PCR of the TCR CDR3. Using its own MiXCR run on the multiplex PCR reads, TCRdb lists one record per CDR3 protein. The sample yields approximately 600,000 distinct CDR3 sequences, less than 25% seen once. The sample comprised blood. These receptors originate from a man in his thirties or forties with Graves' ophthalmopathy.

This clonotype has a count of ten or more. CDR3 protein: CSASTGQGRTEAFF. The CDR3, as DNA: TGCAGTGCTAGCACGGGACAGGGGCGGACTGAAGCTTTCTTT. The genes are TRBV20-1 and TRBJ1-1; 10 positions match TRBD1. The ends lost 3 bases at V and 5 bases at J; junction bases unmatched: 6. The length of the CDR3 is 14 residues. Germline V gives CDR1 DFQATT, CDR2 SNEGSKA (reference sequence).

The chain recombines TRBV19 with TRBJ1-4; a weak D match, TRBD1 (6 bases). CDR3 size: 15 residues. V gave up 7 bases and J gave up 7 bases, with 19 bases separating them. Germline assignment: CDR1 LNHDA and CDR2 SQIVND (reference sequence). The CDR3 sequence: CASMKRQTGFEKLFF. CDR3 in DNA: TGTGCCAGTATGAAGAGGCAAACAGGGTTTGAAAAACTGTTTTTT.

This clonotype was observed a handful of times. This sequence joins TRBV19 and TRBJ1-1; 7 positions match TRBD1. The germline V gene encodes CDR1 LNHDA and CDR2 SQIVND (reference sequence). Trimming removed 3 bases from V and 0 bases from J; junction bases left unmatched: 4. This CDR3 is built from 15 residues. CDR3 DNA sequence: TGTGCCAGTAGTATGATACAGGGGCTGAACACTGAAGCTTTCTTT. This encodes CASSMIQGLNTEAFF. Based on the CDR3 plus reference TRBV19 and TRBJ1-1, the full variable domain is DGGITQSPKYLFRKEGQNVTLSCEQNLNHDAMYWYRQDPGQGLRLIYYSQIVNDFQKGDIAEGYSVSREKKESFPLTVTSAQKNPTAFYLCASSMIQGLNTEAFFGQGTRLTVV.

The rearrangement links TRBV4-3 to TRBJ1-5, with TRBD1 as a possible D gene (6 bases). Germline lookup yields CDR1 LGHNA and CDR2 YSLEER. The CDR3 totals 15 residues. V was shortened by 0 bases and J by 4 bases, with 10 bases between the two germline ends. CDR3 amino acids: CASSQDYRGNQPQHF. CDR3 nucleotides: TGCGCCAGCAGCCAAGACTATAGGGGGAATCAGCCCCAGCATTTT.

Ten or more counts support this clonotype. CDR3 region: CAWRAGTGYTF. CDR3 nucleotides: TGTGCCTGGAGGGCAGGGACCGGCTACACCTTC. The gene calls are TRBV30 and TRBJ1-2; TRBD1 might be the D (5 bases). This CDR3 contains 11 residues. Germline CDR1 and CDR2: GTSNPN and SVGIG (reference sequence). Trimming pared 3 bases from V and 8 bases from J, leaving 10 bases between.

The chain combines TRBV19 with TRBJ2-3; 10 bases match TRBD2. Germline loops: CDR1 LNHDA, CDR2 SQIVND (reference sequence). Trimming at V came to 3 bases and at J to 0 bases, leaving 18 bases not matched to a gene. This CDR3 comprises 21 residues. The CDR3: CASSIGPGLASSSLSTDTQYF. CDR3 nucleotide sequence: TGTGCCAGTAGTATTGGTCCGGGACTAGCGTCTAGTTCCCTCAGCACAGATACGCAGTATTTT.

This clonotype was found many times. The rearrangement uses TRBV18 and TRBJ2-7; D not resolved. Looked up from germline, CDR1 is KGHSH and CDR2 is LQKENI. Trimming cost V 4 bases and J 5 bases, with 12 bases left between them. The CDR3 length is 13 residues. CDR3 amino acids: CASSQGPQNEQYF. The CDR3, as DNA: TGTGCCAGCTCACAAGGACCCCAGAACGAGCAGTACTTC.

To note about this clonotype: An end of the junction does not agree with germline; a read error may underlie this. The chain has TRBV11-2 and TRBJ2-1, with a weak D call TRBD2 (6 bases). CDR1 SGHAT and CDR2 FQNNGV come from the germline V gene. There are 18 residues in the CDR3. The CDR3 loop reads CTSSLKGRGELVRNEQFF. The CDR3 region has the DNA TGTACCAGCAGCTTAAAGGGGCGGGGCGAGTTAGTTAGGAATGAGCAGTTCTTC. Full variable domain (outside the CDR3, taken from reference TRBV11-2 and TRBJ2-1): EAGVAQSPRYKIIEKRQSVAFWCNPISGHATLYWYQQILGQGPKLLIQFQNNGVVDDSQLPKDRFSAERLKGVDSTLKIQPAKLEDSAVYLCTSSLKGRGELVRNEQFFGPGTRLTVL.